Described below is a single TCR beta chain sequence and its context. Its antigen is not identified. Assay: immunoSEQ multiplex PCR; the TCRdb copy retains only in-frame clones and omits some. The sample contains 500,000 to 700,000 clones, roughly 96% of which appear only once. The data were obtained in a study of shared clonotypes between healthy human individuals. Study observations and caveats: Larger richness was generally estimated for naive than memory subsets. A few donors held approximately 5% of naive CD4 clonotypes in common. Only blood underwent sampling, and tissue repertoires likely differ.

As defined, naive CD8 cells were CD45RO-negative and positively selected for CCR7, with terminally differentiated effector memory CD45RA+ cells excluded. This CDR3 has 13 residues. Trimming removed 3 bases at V and 2 bases at J, with 8 bases between. The germline CDR1 and CDR2 sequences are SGHAT and FQNNGV. The clonotype originates from a woman aged 25 to 45 in good health. The rearrangement links TRBV11-2 to TRBJ2-7; D call uncertain. The sample consisted of naive CD8+ T cells sorted from blood. The CDR3 protein is CASSFGSTYEQYF. The DNA of the CDR3 is TGTGCCAGCAGCTTCGGATCCACCTACGAGCAGTACTTC.